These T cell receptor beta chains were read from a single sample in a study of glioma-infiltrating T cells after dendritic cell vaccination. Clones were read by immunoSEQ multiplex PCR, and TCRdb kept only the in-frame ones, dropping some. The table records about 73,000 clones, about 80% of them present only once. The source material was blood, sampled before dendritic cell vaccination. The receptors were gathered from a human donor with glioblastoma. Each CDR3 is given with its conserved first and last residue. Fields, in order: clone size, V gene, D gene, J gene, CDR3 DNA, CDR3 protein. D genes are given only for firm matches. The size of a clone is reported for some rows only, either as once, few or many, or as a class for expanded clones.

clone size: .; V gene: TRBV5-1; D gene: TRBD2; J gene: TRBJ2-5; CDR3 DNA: TGCGCCAGCAGCTCGACGGGACTAGCGGCCGAGACCCAGTACTTC; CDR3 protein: CASSSTGLAAETQYF
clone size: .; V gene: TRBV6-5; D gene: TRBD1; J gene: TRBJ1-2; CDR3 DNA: TGTGCCAGCAGTTACGTCCAGGGGGCGTATGGCTACACCTTC; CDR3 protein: CASSYVQGAYGYTF
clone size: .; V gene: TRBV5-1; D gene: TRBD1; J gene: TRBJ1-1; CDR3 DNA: TGCGCCAGCAGCTTTACAGGGGCGCGGGGCACTGAAGCTTTCTTT; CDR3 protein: CASSFTGARGTEAFF
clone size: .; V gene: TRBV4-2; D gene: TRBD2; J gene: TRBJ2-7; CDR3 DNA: TGTGCCAGCAGCCAAGAGAGCGGGGGATTCTACGAGCAGTACTTC; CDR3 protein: CASSQESGGFYEQYF
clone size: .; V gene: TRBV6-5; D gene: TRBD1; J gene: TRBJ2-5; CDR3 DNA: TGTGCCAGCAGACCGGGACAGGGGTACCAAGAGACCCAGTACTTC; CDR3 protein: CASRPGQGYQETQYF
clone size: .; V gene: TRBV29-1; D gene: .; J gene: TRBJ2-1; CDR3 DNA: TGCAGCGTTGAGGATCACGAGGACAGAGCCTACAATGAGCAGTTCTTC; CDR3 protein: CSVEDHEDRAYNEQFF
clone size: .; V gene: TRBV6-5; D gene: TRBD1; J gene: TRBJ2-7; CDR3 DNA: TGTGCCAGCAGGAGACAGGGCAATTCCTACGAGCAGTACTTC; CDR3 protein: CASRRQGNSYEQYF
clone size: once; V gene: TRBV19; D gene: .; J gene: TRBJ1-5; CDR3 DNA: TGTGCCAGTAGTACCAATATAGCCCCCGGGACACCAAGCGATCAGCCCCAGCATTTT; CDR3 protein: CASSTNIAPGTPSDQPQHF
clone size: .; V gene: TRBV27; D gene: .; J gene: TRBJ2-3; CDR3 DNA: TGTGCCAGCAGTCCCCTGCAACGGGGGATACCAGATACGCAGTATTTT; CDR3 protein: CASSPLQRGIPDTQYF
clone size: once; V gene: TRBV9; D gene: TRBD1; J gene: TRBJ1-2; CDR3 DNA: TGTGCCAGCAGCGCGCTAACAGGGGGCGCGAGTGGCTACACCTTC; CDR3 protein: CASSALTGGASGYTF
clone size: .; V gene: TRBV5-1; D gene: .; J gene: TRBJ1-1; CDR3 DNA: TGCGCCAGCAGCAGGGACATGGGGACTGAAGCTTTCTTT; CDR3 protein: CASSRDMGTEAFF
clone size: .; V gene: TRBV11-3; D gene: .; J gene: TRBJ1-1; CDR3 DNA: TGTGCCAGCAGCCGAACGCTCCAGGGCCGGAACACTGAAGCTTTCTTT; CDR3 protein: CASSRTLQGRNTEAFF
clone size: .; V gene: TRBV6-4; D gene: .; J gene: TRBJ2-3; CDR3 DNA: TGTGCCAGCAGTGACTGGGGGACACAAAACACAGATACGCAGTATTTT; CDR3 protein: CASSDWGTQNTDTQYF
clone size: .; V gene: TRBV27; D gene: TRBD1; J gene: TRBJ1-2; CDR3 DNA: TGTGCCAGCAGGGACCCGGGACAGGGGGATGGTGGCTACACCTTC; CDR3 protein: CASRDPGQGDGGYTF
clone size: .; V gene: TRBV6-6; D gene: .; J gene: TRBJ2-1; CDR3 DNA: TGTGCCAGCAGTCCCCTGAGCTCCTACAATGAGCAGTTCTTC; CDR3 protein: CASSPLSSYNEQFF
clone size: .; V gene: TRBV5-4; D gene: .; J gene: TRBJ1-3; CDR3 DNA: TGTGCCAGCAGCTTGTCAGGGGCTGGAAACACCATATATTTT; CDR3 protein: CASSLSGAGNTIYF
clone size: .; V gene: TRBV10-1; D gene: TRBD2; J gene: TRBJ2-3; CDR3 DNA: TGCGCCAGCAGTGGAGGACTAGCGGGAGCCACAGATACGCAGTATTTT; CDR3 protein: CASSGGLAGATDTQYF
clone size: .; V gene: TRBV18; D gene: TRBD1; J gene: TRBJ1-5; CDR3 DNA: TGTGCCAGCTCACCTGCCGACAGGGTTATACAGCCCCAGCATTTT; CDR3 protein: CASSPADRVIQPQHF
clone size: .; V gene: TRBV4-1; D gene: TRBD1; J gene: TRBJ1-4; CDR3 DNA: TGCGCCAGCAGCCAACCCCGGACAGGGAGGGGAAAACTGTTTTTT; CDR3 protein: CASSQPRTGRGKLFF
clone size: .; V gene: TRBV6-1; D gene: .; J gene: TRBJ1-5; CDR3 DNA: TGTGCCAGCAGTGAAGTAGCGGTGTATCAGCCCCAGCATTTT; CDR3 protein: CASSEVAVYQPQHF
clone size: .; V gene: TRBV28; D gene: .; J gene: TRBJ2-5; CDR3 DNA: TGTGCCAGCAGTTTACCCGTCCAGTACCAAGAGACCCAGTACTTC; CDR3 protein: CASSLPVQYQETQYF
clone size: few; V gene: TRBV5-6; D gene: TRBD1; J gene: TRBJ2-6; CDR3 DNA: TGTGCCAGCAGCGTGGGACAGGGAAACGTCCTGACTTTC; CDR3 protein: CASSVGQGNVLTF
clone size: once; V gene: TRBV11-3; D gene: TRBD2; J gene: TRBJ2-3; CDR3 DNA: TGTGCCAGCAGCAGAACTAGCGGCACAGATACGCAGTATTTT; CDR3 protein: CASSRTSGTDTQYF
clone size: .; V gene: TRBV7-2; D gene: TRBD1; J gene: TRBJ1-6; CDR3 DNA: TGTGCCAGCAGCGGGACAGCCTCGAATTCACCCCTCCACTTT; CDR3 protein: CASSGTASNSPLHF
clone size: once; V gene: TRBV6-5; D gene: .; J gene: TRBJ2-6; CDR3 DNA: TGTGCCAGCAGCAGATCCACCTCTGGGGCCAACGTCCTGACTTTC; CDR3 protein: CASSRSTSGANVLTF
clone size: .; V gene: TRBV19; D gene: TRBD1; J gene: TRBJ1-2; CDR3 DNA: TGTGCCAGTAGTATAGGGAGGGACAGGGGGCCAGCCTATGGCTACACCTTC; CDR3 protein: CASSIGRDRGPAYGYTF
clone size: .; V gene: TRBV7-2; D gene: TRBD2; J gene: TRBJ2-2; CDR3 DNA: TGTGCCAGCAGCTTATCTCCGGGGGGGGCGAACACCGGGGAGCTGTTTTTT; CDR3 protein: CASSLSPGGANTGELFF
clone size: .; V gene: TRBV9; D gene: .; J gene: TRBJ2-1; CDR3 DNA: TGTGCCAGCAGCGTAGGGTTCCTAAGCTCCTACAATGAGCAGTTCTTC; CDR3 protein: CASSVGFLSSYNEQFF
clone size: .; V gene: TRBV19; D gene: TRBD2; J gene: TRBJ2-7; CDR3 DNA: TGTGCCAGTAGTATGGGACTAGCGGGGGGTAAGGACTCCTACGAGCAGTACTTC; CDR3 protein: CASSMGLAGGKDSYEQYF
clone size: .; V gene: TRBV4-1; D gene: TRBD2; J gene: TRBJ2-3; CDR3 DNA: TGCGCCAGCAGCCTTGGGACTAGGAGTAGGACAGATACGCAGTATTTT; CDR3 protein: CASSLGTRSRTDTQYF
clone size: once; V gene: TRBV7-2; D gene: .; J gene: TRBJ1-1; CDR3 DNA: TGTGCCAGCAGCCGACGGGTGACCACTGAAGCTTTCTTT; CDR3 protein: CASSRRVTTEAFF
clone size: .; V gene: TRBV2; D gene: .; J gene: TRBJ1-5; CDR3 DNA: TGTGCCAGCAGTGAAGCGGTACAGGGAGGCAATCAGCCCCAGCATTTT; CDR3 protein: CASSEAVQGGNQPQHF
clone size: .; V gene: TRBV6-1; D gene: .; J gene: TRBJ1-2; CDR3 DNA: TGTGCCAGCAACGGACATACGGATGGCTACACCTTC; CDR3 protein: CASNGHTDGYTF
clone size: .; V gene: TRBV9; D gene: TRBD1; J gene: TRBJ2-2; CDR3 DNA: TGTGCCAGCAGCAGGACAGGGAACACCGGGGAGCTGTTTTTT; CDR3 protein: CASSRTGNTGELFF
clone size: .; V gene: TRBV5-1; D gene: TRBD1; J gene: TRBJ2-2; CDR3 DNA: TGCGCCAGCAGCTCCGGGACAGGGGGCCCCTTAACCGGGGAGCTGTTTTTT; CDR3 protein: CASSSGTGGPLTGELFF
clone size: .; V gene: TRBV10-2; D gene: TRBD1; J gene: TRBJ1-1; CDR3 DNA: TGCGCCAGCAGCCGCACAGGGGACACTGAAGCTTTCTTT; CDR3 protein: CASSRTGDTEAFF
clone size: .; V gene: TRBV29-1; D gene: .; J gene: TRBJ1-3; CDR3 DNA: TGCAGCGTTGCGGTCTCTGGAAACACCATATATTTT; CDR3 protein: CSVAVSGNTIYF
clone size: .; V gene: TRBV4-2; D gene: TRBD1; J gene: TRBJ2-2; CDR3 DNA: TGTGCCAGCAGCCCGGGGACAGATGACACCGGGGAGCTGTTTTTT; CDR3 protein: CASSPGTDDTGELFF
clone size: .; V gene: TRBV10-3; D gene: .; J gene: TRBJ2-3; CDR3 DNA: TGTGCCATCAAAGAGGCGGGTAACACAGATACGCAGTATTTT; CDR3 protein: CAIKEAGNTDTQYF
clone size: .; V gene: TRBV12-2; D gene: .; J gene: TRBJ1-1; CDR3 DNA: TGTGCAAGTCGTCATACGGACAGCCACATGAACACTGAAGCTTTCTTT; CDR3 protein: CASRHTDSHMNTEAFF
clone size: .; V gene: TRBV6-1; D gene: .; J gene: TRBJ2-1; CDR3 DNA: TGTGCCAGCAGTGAAGCGCACCGGGGGTTAGCCGGGAGCTCCTACAATGAGCAGTTCTTC; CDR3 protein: CASSEAHRGLAGSSYNEQFF
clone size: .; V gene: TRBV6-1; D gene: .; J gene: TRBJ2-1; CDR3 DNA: TGTGCCAGCAGTGAAACGTGGGCAGAGCAGTTCTTC; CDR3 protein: CASSETWAEQFF
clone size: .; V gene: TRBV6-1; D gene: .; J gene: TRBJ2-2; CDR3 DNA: TGTGCCAGCAGTGAACAGGGTCACACCGGGGAGCTGTTTTTT; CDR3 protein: CASSEQGHTGELFF
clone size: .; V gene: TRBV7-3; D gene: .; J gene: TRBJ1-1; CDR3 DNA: TGTGCCAGCAGCAGAACTATGAACACTGAAGCTTTCTTT; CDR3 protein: CASSRTMNTEAFF
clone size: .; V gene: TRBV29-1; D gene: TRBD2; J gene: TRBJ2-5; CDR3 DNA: TGCAGCGTTGAAGACTTGTGGCTAGCGGGAGCGAAGACCCAGTACTTC; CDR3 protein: CSVEDLWLAGAKTQYF
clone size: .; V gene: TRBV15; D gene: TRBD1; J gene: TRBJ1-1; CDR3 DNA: TGTGCCACCAGCAGAGATCTAAAGGGGGCGAACACTGAAGCTTTCTTT; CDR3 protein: CATSRDLKGANTEAFF
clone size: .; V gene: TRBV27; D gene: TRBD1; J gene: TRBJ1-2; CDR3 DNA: TGTGCCAGCAGTACAGGGGGCGTCCCCTATGGCTACACCTTC; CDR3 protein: CASSTGGVPYGYTF
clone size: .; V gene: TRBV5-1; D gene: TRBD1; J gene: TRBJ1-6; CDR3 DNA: TGCGCCAGCAGCTACGGACAGGGGGCGGGATCACCCCTCCACTTT; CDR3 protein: CASSYGQGAGSPLHF
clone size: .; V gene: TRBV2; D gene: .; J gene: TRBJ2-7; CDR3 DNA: TGTGCCAGCCAACAACAGCTCTGGTACGAGCAGTACTTC; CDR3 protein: CASQQQLWYEQYF